Below are 15 T cell receptor beta chains sequenced from a single sample in a study of blood T cell repertoires in COVID-19. This table comes from immunoSEQ multiplex PCR, and its TCRdb copy is limited to in-frame clones, with some not included. The sample holds approximately 400,000 clones; 70% to 90% are singletons and the top ten take about 12%. The sequencing input was peripheral blood. Receptors were obtained from a woman aged 50 to 60 with COVID-19, enrolled during active disease.

The J gene is TRBJ2-2, the V gene TRBV19; D is perhaps TRBD1 (6 bases). The CDR3 runs 15 residues. Between the trimmed V and J ends, which lost 2 bases and 5 bases, there was a span of 12 bases. Looked up from germline, CDR1 is LNHDA and CDR2 is SQIVND (reference sequence). The CDR3 DNA reads as TGTGCCAGTAGTATATCAGGGGTTAGGACCGGGGAGCTGTTTTTT. Amino acids: CASSISGVRTGELFF.

The chain links TRBV6-6 to TRBJ1-1; D call uncertain. Germline loops: CDR1 MNHNY, CDR2 SVGAGI (reference sequence). V shed 6 bases and J shed 8 bases, with 10 bases lying between them. This CDR3 has 11 residues. The DNA for the CDR3 is TGTGCCAGCAGGTCAACAGCCGAAGCTTTCTTT. It codes for CASRSTAEAFF.

The V and J genes are TRBV2 and TRBJ1-6; D is undetermined. This CDR3 region has 16 residues. The germline V gene has CDR1 SNHLY and CDR2 FYNNEI. V shed 0 bases and J shed 6 bases, with 12 bases lying between them. CDR3: CASSEASAAPNSPLHF. For the CDR3, the DNA is TGTGCCAGCAGTGAAGCGTCGGCGGCCCCTAATTCACCCCTCCACTTT.

The rearrangement links TRBV5-1 to TRBJ1-1; no reliable D call. Germline V gene sequence: CDR1 SGHRS, CDR2 YFSETQ. The CDR3 has 14 amino acids. V lost 0 bases, J lost 1 base, and 7 bases lay in between. The CDR3 spells CASSLAVRNTEAFF. CDR3 sequence (DNA): TGCGCCAGCAGCTTGGCGGTGCGGAACACTGAAGCTTTCTTT. Full variable domain (rest looked up from reference TRBV5-1 and TRBJ1-1): KAGVTQTPRYLIKTRGQQVTLSCSPISGHRSVSWYQQTPGQGLQFLFEYFSETQRNKGNFPGRFSGRQFSNSRSEMNVSTLELGDSALYLCASSLAVRNTEAFFGQGTRLTVV.

The chain links TRBV6-6 to TRBJ2-2, with 7 bases lining up with TRBD1. This CDR3 region has 14 residues. V lost 4 bases, J lost 7 bases, and 6 bases stayed unmatched. The germline V gene encodes CDR1 MNHNY and CDR2 SVGAGI (reference sequence). The CDR3 reads CASSSGQASGELFF. The CDR3 bases are TGTGCCAGCAGTTCAGGACAGGCGAGCGGGGAGCTGTTTTTT.

The chain is built from TRBV15 and TRBJ1-5, with a tentative D call TRBD1 (6 bases). Germline CDR1 is LNHNV and CDR2 is YYDKDF (reference sequence). The CDR3 sequence is 17 residues long. With 6 bases removed from V and 0 bases from J, the gap between germline ends came to 18 bases. CDR3 region: CATRGGRTRISNQPQHF. DNA for the CDR3: TGTGCCACCAGAGGGGGTCGGACCCGAATTAGCAATCAGCCCCAGCATTTT.

The rearrangement uses TRBV10-3 and TRBJ2-1; D is ambiguous. Germline assignment: CDR1 ENHRY and CDR2 SYGVKD. V gave up 3 bases and J gave up 7 bases, with 10 bases separating them. This CDR3 spans 13 amino acids. This chain's CDR3 is CAISDGEANEQFF. In DNA, the CDR3 is TGTGCCATCAGTGACGGAGAGGCGAATGAGCAGTTCTTC.

The chain combines TRBV5-4 with TRBJ2-7; D is unclear. The CDR3 is 15 amino acids. Looked up from germline, CDR1 is SGHNT and CDR2 is YYREEE (reference sequence). The ends were cut back, 0 bases at V and 0 bases at J, with 10 bases in the middle. The CDR3 reads CASSLELVSSYEQYF. The CDR3 DNA reads TGTGCCAGCAGCTTGGAATTGGTCAGCTCCTACGAGCAGTACTTC. The complete variable domain, with remaining parts taken from reference TRBV5-4 and TRBJ2-7, reads ETGVTQSPTHLIKTRGQQVTLRCSSQSGHNTVSWYQQALGQGPQFIFQYYREEENGRGNFPPRFSGLQFPNYSSELNVNALELDDSALYLCASSLELVSSYEQYFGPGTRLTVT.

The rearrangement links TRBV3-1 (or the pseudogene TRBV3-2) to TRBJ1-1; 10 bases are shared with TRBD1. The germline V gene encodes CDR1 LGHDT and CDR2 YNNKEL (reference sequence). The V gene end was trimmed by 1 base and the J gene end by 0 bases; junction bases not matched to a gene: 2. This CDR3 contains 16 residues. The CDR3 loop reads CASSQGTGGLNTEAFF. In DNA, the CDR3 is TGTGCCAGCAGCCAAGGGACAGGGGGGCTGAACACTGAAGCTTTCTTT.

This chain uses TRBV13 with TRBJ2-7, with 9 nucleotides matching TRBD1. Losses at the gene ends were 5 bases for V and 2 bases for J; bases not matched to a gene: 7. CDR1 and CDR2 (germline): PRHDT, FYEKMQ (reference sequence). The CDR3 has 15 amino acids. This CDR3 is CASSPPGQGTYEQYF. The CDR3 DNA follows: TGTGCCAGCAGCCCCCCGGGACAGGGTACCTACGAGCAGTACTTC.

The V call is TRBV11-2, the J call TRBJ2-5; TRBD1 might be the D (6 bases). The germline V gene encodes CDR1 SGHAT and CDR2 FQNNGV. The ends were cut back, 6 bases at V and 9 bases at J, with 20 bases in the middle. The CDR3 contains 14 residues. The chain's CDR3 is CASRSTGTREAQYF. In DNA form, the CDR3 reads TGTGCCAGCAGATCAACCGGGACAAGAGAAGCCCAGTACTTC.

This clone was seen just once. The chain combines TRBV6-5 with TRBJ1-2; D is possibly TRBD1 (6 bases). Germline V gene data show CDR1 as MNHEY and CDR2 as SVGAGI. V lost 6 bases to trimming and J lost 7 bases, with 12 bases between them. CDR3 size: 12 residues. CDR3: CASRPTGFGYTF. The DNA of the CDR3 is TGTGCCAGCAGACCCACAGGGTTTGGCTACACCTTC.

This clone was seen only a few times. The chain carries TRBV3-1 (or the pseudogene TRBV3-2) and TRBJ1-6, with 8 bases fitting TRBD1. Trimming removed 4 bases from V and 0 bases from J; junction bases left unmatched: 8. Germline lookup yields CDR1 LGHDT and CDR2 YNNKEL (reference sequence). The CDR3 is 18 amino acids. Written as DNA, the CDR3 is TGTGCCAGCAGCCTTGGGACAGGAAGGAGCTCCTATAATTCACCCCTCCACTTT. Its translation: CASSLGTGRSSYNSPLHF.

J is TRBJ2-3 and V is TRBV4-2, with 7 bases identical to TRBD2. The germline CDR1 and CDR2 sequences are LGHNA and YNFKEQ. The CDR3 runs to 16 residues. Trimming cost V 4 bases and J 4 bases; bases outside gene matches: 11. This CDR3 reads CASSLPWGGGADTQYF. CDR3 bases: TGTGCCAGCAGCCTCCCGTGGGGGGGAGGCGCAGATACGCAGTATTTT.

The chain carries TRBV5-1 and TRBJ1-4; D gene uncertain. The germline V and J ends were trimmed by 2 bases and 7 bases, with 12 bases remaining between them. Germline values: CDR1 SGHRS, CDR2 YFSETQ. CDR3 length equals 14 residues. The CDR3 is CASSFAWGGEKLFF. The CDR3 DNA follows: TGCGCCAGCAGCTTTGCGTGGGGAGGTGAAAAACTGTTTTTT.